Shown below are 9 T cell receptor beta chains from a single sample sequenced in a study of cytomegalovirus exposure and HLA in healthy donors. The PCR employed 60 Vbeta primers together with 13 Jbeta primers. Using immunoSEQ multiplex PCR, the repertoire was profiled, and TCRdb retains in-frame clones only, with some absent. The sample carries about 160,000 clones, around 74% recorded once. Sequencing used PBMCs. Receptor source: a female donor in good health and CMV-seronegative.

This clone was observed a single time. The DNA of the CDR3 is TGCGCCAGCAGCCTGACGGGGGCTGGGGCCAACGTCCTGACTTTC. It encodes CASSLTGAGANVLTF. The chain carries TRBV4-3 and TRBJ2-6, with a possible D match to TRBD2 (6 bases). The CDR3 runs to 15 residues. Germline CDR1 is LGHNA and CDR2 is YSLEER. Trimming shortened V by 4 bases and J by 2 bases, and 9 bases separated the two germline ends.

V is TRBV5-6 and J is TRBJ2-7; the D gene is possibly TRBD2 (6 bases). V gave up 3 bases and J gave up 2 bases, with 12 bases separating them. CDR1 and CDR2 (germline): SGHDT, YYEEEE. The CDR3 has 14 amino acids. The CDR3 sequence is CASSYWGDAYEQYF. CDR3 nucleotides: TGTGCCAGCAGCTACTGGGGGGACGCCTACGAGCAGTACTTC.

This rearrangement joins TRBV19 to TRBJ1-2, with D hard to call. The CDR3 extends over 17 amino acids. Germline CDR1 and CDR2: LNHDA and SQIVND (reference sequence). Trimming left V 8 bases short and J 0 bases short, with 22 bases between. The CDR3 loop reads CASQNRVSSAANYGYTF. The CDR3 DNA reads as TGTGCCAGTCAAAACCGGGTCAGCTCAGCAGCTAACTATGGCTACACCTTC.

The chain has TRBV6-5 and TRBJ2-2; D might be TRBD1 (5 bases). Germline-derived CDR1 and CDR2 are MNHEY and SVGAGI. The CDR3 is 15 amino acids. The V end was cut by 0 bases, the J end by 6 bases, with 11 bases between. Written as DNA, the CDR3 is TGTGCCAGCAGTTACTCGCAGGGATGGGCCGGGGAGCTGTTTTTT. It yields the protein CASSYSQGWAGELFF.

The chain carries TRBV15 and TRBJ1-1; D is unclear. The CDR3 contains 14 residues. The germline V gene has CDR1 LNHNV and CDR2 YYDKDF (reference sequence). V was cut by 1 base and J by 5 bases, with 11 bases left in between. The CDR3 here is CATSRVRDRTEAFF. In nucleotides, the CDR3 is TGTGCCACCAGCAGAGTTCGGGATAGGACTGAAGCTTTCTTT.

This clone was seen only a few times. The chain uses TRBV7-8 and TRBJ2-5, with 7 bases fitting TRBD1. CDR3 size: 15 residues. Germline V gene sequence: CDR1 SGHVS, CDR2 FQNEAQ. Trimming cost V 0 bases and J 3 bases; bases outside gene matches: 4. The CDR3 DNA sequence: TGTGCCAGCAGCTTAGCGCAGGGGGTTAAAGAGACCCAGTACTTC. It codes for CASSLAQGVKETQYF. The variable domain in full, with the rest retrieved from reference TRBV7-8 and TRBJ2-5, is GAGVSQSPRYKVAKRGQDVALRCDPISGHVSLFWYQQALGQGPEFLTYFQNEAQLDKSGLPSDRFFAERPEGSVSTLKIQRTQQEDSAVYLCASSLAQGVKETQYFGPGTRLLVL.

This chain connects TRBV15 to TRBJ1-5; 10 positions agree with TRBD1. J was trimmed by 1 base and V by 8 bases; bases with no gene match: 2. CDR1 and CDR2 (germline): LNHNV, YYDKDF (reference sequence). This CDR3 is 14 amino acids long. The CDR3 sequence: CATGQGGSNQPQHF. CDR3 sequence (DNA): TGTGCCACCGGACAGGGGGGAAGCAATCAGCCCCAGCATTTT.

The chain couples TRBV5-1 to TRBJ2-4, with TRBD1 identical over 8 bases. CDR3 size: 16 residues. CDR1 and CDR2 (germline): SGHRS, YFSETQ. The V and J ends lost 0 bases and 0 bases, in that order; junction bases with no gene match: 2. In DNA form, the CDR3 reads TGCGCCAGCAGCTTGGGGGACAGGATAGCCAAAAACATTCAGTACTTC. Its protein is CASSLGDRIAKNIQYF.

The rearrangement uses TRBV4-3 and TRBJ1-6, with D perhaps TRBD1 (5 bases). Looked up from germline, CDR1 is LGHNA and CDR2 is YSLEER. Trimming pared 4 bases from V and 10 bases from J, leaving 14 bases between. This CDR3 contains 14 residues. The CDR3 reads CASSPDSDRSPLHF. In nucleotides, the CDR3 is TGCGCCAGCAGCCCTGACAGCGACAGATCACCCCTCCACTTT.